At least ten counts were recorded for the clone carrying this T cell receptor beta chain. Its specificity is unknown. Regarding time point: sample taken at primary tumor resection. Whole RNA obtained from tumor, nontumor lung or frozen PBMC underwent sequencing without sorting. Samples were donated by 72 untreated early-stage non-small cell lung cancer patients. CDR3 size: 15 residues. CDR1 and CDR2 (germline): MNHEY, SVGAGI. The ends were cut back, 0 bases at V and 7 bases at J, with 12 bases in the middle. TCRdb independently ran MiXCR on the 5' RACE reads; one entry per CDR3 protein. The repertoire holds 77,000 or so distinct CDR3 sequences, with more than 15% as singletons. The record originates from a study of spatial heterogeneity in lung cancer. Study as a whole: The mean occurrence of each unique TCR and UMI combination in raw reads exceeded 9.5.

The study's findings and limits: At resection, ubiquitous expanded tumor TCRs appeared in blood more than at follow-up.

This TCR came from a male donor with early-stage non-small cell lung cancer. The sequenced sample was PBMCs, obtained at surgery. The V call is TRBV6-5, the J call TRBJ1-4, with D possibly TRBD1 on 5 matching bases. The CDR3 region has the DNA TGTGCCAGCAGTTACTCGCGGGGACCAAGTGAAAAACTGTTTTTT. This gives the protein CASSYSRGPSEKLFF.